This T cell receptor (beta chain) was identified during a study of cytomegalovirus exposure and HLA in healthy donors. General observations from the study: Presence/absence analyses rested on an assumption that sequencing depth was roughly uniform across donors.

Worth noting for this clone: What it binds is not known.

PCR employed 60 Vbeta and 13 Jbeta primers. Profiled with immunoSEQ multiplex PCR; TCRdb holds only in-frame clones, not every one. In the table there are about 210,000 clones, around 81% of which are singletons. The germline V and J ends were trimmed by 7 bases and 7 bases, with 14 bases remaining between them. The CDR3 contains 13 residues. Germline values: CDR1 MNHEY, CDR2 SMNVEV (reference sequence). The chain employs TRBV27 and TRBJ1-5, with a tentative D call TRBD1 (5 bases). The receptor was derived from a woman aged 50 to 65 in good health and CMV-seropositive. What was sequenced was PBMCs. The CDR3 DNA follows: TGTGCCAGCAATAAGGGGTCTAAGCAGCCCCAGCATTTT. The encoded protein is CASNKGSKQPQHF.